Listed below are T cell receptor beta chains from one sample, sequenced in a study of blood T cells in healthy people across ages. TCRdb itself ran the 5' RACE reads through MiXCR, one entry per CDR3 protein. The repertoire holds more than 1,400,000 distinct CDR3 sequences, with around 39% as singletons. Sequenced material: blood. The receptor set was obtained from a young woman in good health. The CDR3 runs from the conserved cysteine through the conserved F or W. The D gene is left open where the match is weak. Not every row has a clone size; where given, it reads once, few, many or a size class.

j_call | clone_size | d_call | v_call | cdr3_nt | cdr3_aa
TRBJ2-5 | - | - | TRBV11-2 | TGTGCCAGCAGCTTGCCTAGCGAATGGAGTGGGCAGTACTTC | CASSLPSEWSGQYF
TRBJ1-6 | once | - | TRBV10-3 | TGTGCCATCAGCGAGGCGAGGGGTTATAATTCACCCCTCCACTTT | CAISEARGYNSPLHF
TRBJ1-2 | once | - | TRBV6-2/TRBV6-3 | TGTGCCACAAGTTACAGGACCAACTATGGCTACACCTTC | CATSYRTNYGYTF
TRBJ2-2 | few | TRBD2 | TRBV12-3/TRBV12-4 | TGTGCCAGCAGTTCCCCCCAGCGGGGGGCCAACACCGGGGAGCTGTTTTTT | CASSSPQRGANTGELFF
TRBJ2-7 | - | TRBD1 | TRBV20-1 | TGCAGTGCAAAGGGACAGATGGATTCCTACGAGCAGTACTTC | CSAKGQMDSYEQYF
TRBJ2-6 | - | - | TRBV28 | TGTGCCAGCAGTTGGAGGACAGGGAGGGTATCTGGGGCCAACGTCCTGACTTTC | CASSWRTGRVSGANVLTF
TRBJ1-5 | - | - | TRBV6-1 | TGTGCCAGCAGTGATCGGGGTCAGGGTCGCAATCAGCCCCAGCATTTT | CASSDRGQGRNQPQHF
TRBJ2-1 | few | - | TRBV18 | TGTGCCAGCTCACCACCCGGACAGGCCGGAGGGTACAATGAGCAGTTCTTC | CASSPPGQAGGYNEQFF
TRBJ1-1 | few | - | TRBV7-3 | TGTGCCAGCAGCTTAAACCCGGGGCACACTGAAGCTTTCTTT | CASSLNPGHTEAFF
TRBJ1-2 | - | - | TRBV27 | TGTGCCAGCAGTCCGAGACGGGACCTTTACTATGGCTACACCTTC | CASSPRRDLYYGYTF
TRBJ2-3 | few | - | TRBV20-1 | TGCAGTGCTAGAGGACGCACAGATACGCAGTATTTT | CSARGRTDTQYF
TRBJ1-2 | - | - | TRBV6-6 | TGTGCCAGCAGTTACTTGTTACAGGGCCTATCGGGCGGCTACACCTTC | CASSYLLQGLSGGYTF
TRBJ2-5 | - | - | TRBV3-1 | TGTGCCAGCAGCCAAGCCTCAGGGACCGAGACCCAGTACTTC | CASSQASGTETQYF
TRBJ1-1 | - | - | TRBV5-1 | TGCGCCAGCAGTCGTTTCGAACCTAGACGTGAAGCTTTCTTT | CASSRFEPRREAFF
TRBJ1-6 | - | TRBD1 | TRBV6-6 | TGTGCCAGCAGCCCAATAGACAGGGTACAGCCACCCCTCCACTTT | CASSPIDRVQPPLHF
TRBJ1-5 | few | TRBD1 | TRBV20-1 | TGCAGTGCTCGACAGGGGACTAGCAATCAGCCCCAGCATTTT | CSARQGTSNQPQHF
TRBJ2-2 | - | TRBD2 | TRBV5-1 | TGCGCCAGCAGCGCGGGGACTAGCGGGTGCACCGGGGAGCTGTTTTTT | CASSAGTSGCTGELFF
TRBJ2-1 | many | TRBD1 | TRBV29-1 | TGCAGCGTGCCAGGAGTTGGACAGGGATCCTTTGGAGGGCAGTTCTTC | CSVPGVGQGSFGGQFF
TRBJ2-7 | - | - | TRBV5-5 | TGTGCCAGCAGCATGGAGCCCGGCAGGACCTACGAGCAGTACTTC | CASSMEPGRTYEQYF
TRBJ2-1 | few | TRBD2 | TRBV9 | TGTGCCAGCAGCGCAATCCCGGGACTAGACAATGAGCAGTTCTTC | CASSAIPGLDNEQFF
TRBJ2-7 | - | TRBD1 | TRBV30 | TGTGCCTGGAGTCACAGGGGACCCGAGCAGTACTTC | CAWSHRGPEQYF
TRBJ1-1 | - | - | TRBV20-1 | TGCAGTGCTAGAGAGGAGACGGTAAACACTGAAGCTTTCTTT | CSAREETVNTEAFF
TRBJ2-7 | few | - | TRBV6-6 | TGTGCCAGCAGTTACTTCACGGGGCGAGAATCCTACGAGCAGTACTTC | CASSYFTGRESYEQYF
TRBJ2-7 | many | TRBD1 | TRBV20-1 | TGCAGTGCTAGAGTCGACAGGGTCTACGAGCAGTACTTC | CSARVDRVYEQYF
TRBJ2-7 | few | - | TRBV10-3 | TGTGCCACCAGTGGGACACCGCCCGAGCAGTACTTC | CATSGTPPEQYF
TRBJ2-1 | few | TRBD2 | TRBV6-1 | TGTGCCAGCAGTATAACCGGGACTAGCGGATTCAATGAGCAGTTCTTC | CASSITGTSGFNEQFF
TRBJ1-5 | few | - | TRBV6-5 | TGTGCCAGCAGTTCTGGGGGCGGCGGGAATCAGCCCCAGCATTTT | CASSSGGGGNQPQHF
TRBJ2-5 | - | TRBD1 | TRBV12-3/TRBV12-4 | TGTGCCAGCAGTAGGGGGGGACAGGGGTCGGTAGAGACCCAGTACTTC | CASSRGGQGSVETQYF
TRBJ2-2 | - | TRBD1 | TRBV7-3 | TGTGCCAGTGTCGCCGGGACAGGGTCTTCCGGGGAGCTGTTTTTT | CASVAGTGSSGELFF
TRBJ2-1 | few | TRBD2 | TRBV7-3 | TGTGCCAGCAGCCCCCCCGGGGGGGGCCACAATGAGCAGTTCTTC | CASSPPGGGHNEQFF
TRBJ2-5 | - | - | TRBV6-6 | TGTGCCAGCAGGTCCCAGGGGCTCCAAGAGACCCAGTACTTC | CASRSQGLQETQYF
TRBJ1-1 | few | - | TRBV15 | TGTGCCACCAGCAGAGATCGTGGGGGGAACACTGAAGCTTTCTTT | CATSRDRGGNTEAFF
TRBJ2-7 | - | - | TRBV4-1 | TGCGCCAGCAGCCAAGAATCCCGGGGGGCCGGGTACGAGCAGTACTTC | CASSQESRGAGYEQYF
TRBJ2-1 | - | TRBD2 | TRBV20-1 | TGCAGTGGTACATCCCCCGGGACTAGCGGGAGTGAGCAGTTCTTC | CSGTSPGTSGSEQFF
TRBJ2-1 | - | - | TRBV27 | TGTGCCAGCAGTTTATATTTAGCGCGTGAGCAGTTCTTC | CASSLYLAREQFF
TRBJ2-2 | - | - | TRBV20-1 | TGCAGTGCTAGACGGGGAAACACCGGGGAGCTGTTTTTT | CSARRGNTGELFF
TRBJ2-5 | - | TRBD2 | TRBV7-3 | TGTGCCAGCAGCTCTAGCGGGGGGATGACCCAGTACTTC | CASSSSGGMTQYF
TRBJ1-6 | many | TRBD1 | TRBV10-3 | TGTGCCATTAGGGACAGGGAGGATTCACCCCTCCACTTT | CAIRDREDSPLHF
TRBJ2-1 | - | TRBD2 | TRBV20-1 | TGCAGTGCGTGCCCGGGGGGGAGTGAGCAGTTCTTC | CSACPGGSEQFF
TRBJ2-5 | few | - | TRBV27 | TGTGCCAGCAGTGTGAAGAAGCGGGTACAAGAGACCCAGTACTTC | CASSVKKRVQETQYF
TRBJ1-1 | - | - | TRBV27 | TGTGCCAGCAGACTGGCAGAGTGGACTGAAGCTTTCTTT | CASRLAEWTEAFF
TRBJ1-5 | few | - | TRBV12-3/TRBV12-4 | TGTGCCAGCAGGGGTAACTCGGGGGGCAATCAGCCCCAGCATTTT | CASRGNSGGNQPQHF
TRBJ1-5 | - | - | TRBV7-2 | TGTGCCAGCAGCTTACTCGGCAGGGGAAGCAATCAGCCCCAGCATTTT | CASSLLGRGSNQPQHF
TRBJ2-3 | - | TRBD1 | TRBV6-1 | TGTGCCAGCAGTGAATTTTGGGACAGGGGGCTTTTTGCAGATACGCAGTATTTT | CASSEFWDRGLFADTQYF
TRBJ2-3 | - | - | TRBV27 | TGTGCCAGCAGTTTCGGCCCTCACCGACTCACAGATACGCAGTATTTT | CASSFGPHRLTDTQYF
TRBJ2-1 | - | TRBD2 | TRBV20-1 | TGCAGTGAAACAAGCGGGGCCGCATACAATGAGCAGTTCTTC | CSETSGAAYNEQFF
TRBJ2-1 | - | TRBD2 | TRBV12-3/TRBV12-4 | TGTGCCAGCAGCCTTACTAGCGGGGGGGCTGAGCAGTTCTTC | CASSLTSGGAEQFF
TRBJ1-4 | - | - | TRBV7-9 | TGTGCCAGCAGCCTGGACAATAGTCTTGAAAAACTGTTTTTT | CASSLDNSLEKLFF
TRBJ2-1 | - | - | TRBV6-4 | TGTGCCAGCAGCAAAAGAGGGTGGAATGAGCAGTTCTTC | CASSKRGWNEQFF
TRBJ1-2 | - | TRBD1 | TRBV29-1 | TGCAGCGCTTACAGGGGGTTTAACTATGGCTACACCTTC | CSAYRGFNYGYTF
TRBJ2-7 | - | - | TRBV10-3 | TGTGCCATCAGTGAGCACTACGAGCAGTACTTC | CAISEHYEQYF
TRBJ2-1 | - | TRBD2 | TRBV7-8 | TGTGCCAGCAGCCCGGGGGCTAGCGGGGATGAGCAGTTCTTC | CASSPGASGDEQFF